Below are 32 T cell receptor beta chains sequenced from a single sample in a study of cytomegalovirus exposure and HLA in healthy donors. PCR was performed using 60 Vbeta and 13 Jbeta primers. The assay was immunoSEQ multiplex PCR, and TCRdb's table has in-frame clones only and misses some. The sample lists roughly 90,000 clones, around 68% occurring once. The sequenced sample consisted of PBMCs. The receptors were gathered from a man between 25 and 39 years old in good health and CMV-seropositive.

This clone was observed a handful of times. The chain recombines TRBV29-1 with TRBJ1-2; 12 nucleotides align to TRBD1. In germline, CDR1 is SQVTM, CDR2 ANQGSEA. The V and J ends lost 7 bases and 7 bases, in that order; junction bases with no gene match: 10. This CDR3 has 14 residues. The CDR3 DNA reads as TGCAGCGCCGGGGGGACAGGGGGCAAGGTTGGCTACACCTTC. Protein sequence: CSAGGTGGKVGYTF.

The rearrangement joins TRBV19 to TRBJ2-7; 7 bases fit TRBD2. The germline CDR1 and CDR2 sequences are LNHDA and SQIVND (reference sequence). This CDR3 region has 15 residues. V lost 1 base, J lost 2 bases, and 5 bases stayed unmatched. The CDR3 is CASSIGASGTYEQYF. Here the CDR3 DNA reads TGTGCCAGTAGTATAGGTGCCAGCGGGACCTACGAGCAGTACTTC.

This chain links TRBV6-4 with TRBJ2-2; 11 bases map to TRBD1. CDR1 and CDR2 (germline): MRHNA, SNTAGT. V lost 2 bases and J lost 2; bases outside the gene matches: 19. The length of the CDR3 is 22 residues. In DNA, the CDR3 is TGTGCCAGCAGTGACCGTTTCGGACAGGGGGCATCTCAGCTTCGAAACACCGGGGAGCTGTTTTTT. Its protein is CASSDRFGQGASQLRNTGELFF.

This rearrangement joins TRBV9 to TRBJ2-5; D may be TRBD2 (5 bases). The closer fit of TRBJ2-7 to the DNA end suggests the J call may be wrong. The CDR3 is made up of 16 amino acids. Germline CDR1 and CDR2: SGDLS and YYNGEE. The CDR3 bases are TGTGCCAGCAGCAGCCCGAACTCGGGGTTCGCCTACGAGCAGTACTTC. Amino acid sequence: CASSSPNSGFAYEQYF.

The V call is TRBV5-4, the J call TRBJ1-5; D is ambiguous. This CDR3 has 13 amino acids. Trimming took 0 bases from V and 9 from J, leaving 10 bases between them. In germline, CDR1 is SGHNT, CDR2 YYREEE (reference sequence). The CDR3 sequence is CASSLGLRGPQHF. CDR3 nucleotides: TGTGCCAGCAGCTTGGGGCTCCGAGGGCCCCAGCATTTT.

The V gene is TRBV7-3, the J gene TRBJ2-7; 9 bases match TRBD2. The germline gives CDR1 SGHTA, CDR2 FQGTGA. Germline trimming cut 1 base from V and 7 bases from J; bases unmatched to any gene: 11. This CDR3 region has 16 residues. CDR3 sequence reads: CASSLRALAGLEEQYF. The CDR3, as DNA: TGTGCCAGCAGCTTAAGGGCCCTAGCGGGACTGGAAGAGCAGTACTTC.

J is TRBJ2-6 and V is TRBV25-1; D possibly corresponds to TRBD1 (5 bases). CDR3 length equals 17 residues. Trimming pared 5 bases from V and 1 base from J, leaving 15 bases between. Per the germline V gene, CDR1 is MGHDK and CDR2 is SYGVNS. For the CDR3, the DNA is TGTGCCAGCAGTACCGTAAGGGGCATTTCTGGGGCCAACGTCCTGACTTTC. Encoded protein: CASSTVRGISGANVLTF.

The chain uses TRBV9 and TRBJ1-1; D is ambiguous. From germline, CDR1 is SGDLS and CDR2 YYNGEE. V lost 0 bases to trimming and J lost 10 bases, with 10 bases between them. The CDR3 contains 12 residues. CDR3 residues: CASSVEPPGAFF. The CDR3 DNA reads TGTGCCAGCAGCGTAGAGCCCCCTGGAGCTTTCTTT.

This clone was recorded a few times. The chain joins TRBV5-1 to TRBJ1-2; D might be TRBD1 (5 bases). This CDR3 comprises 14 residues. Per germline, CDR1 SGHRS and CDR2 YFSETQ. V shed 1 base and J shed 9 bases, with 16 bases lying between them. The chain's CDR3 is CASSLLAGGWRYTF. The CDR3 DNA sequence: TGCGCCAGCAGCTTGTTGGCCGGGGGTTGGCGCTACACCTTC.

The rearrangement joins TRBV28 to TRBJ1-4; possible D gene TRBD1, 5 bases. Germline V gene data show CDR1 as MDHEN and CDR2 as SYDVKM. Between the trimmed V and J ends, which lost 10 bases and 5 bases, there was a span of 26 bases. The CDR3 totals 17 residues. CDR3 sequence reads: CATPKWTHGRRNEKLFF. The CDR3 nucleotides are TGTGCCACCCCCAAGTGGACACACGGAAGGAGAAATGAAAAACTGTTTTTT.

This clone was seen more than once but under ten times. This sample also contains other DNA sequences that code for the same CDR3. The rearrangement uses TRBV19 and TRBJ1-5; a weak D match, TRBD1 (6 bases). CDR3 length: 14 residues. Germline lookup yields CDR1 LNHDA and CDR2 SQIVND (reference sequence). The germline V and J ends were trimmed by 0 bases and 11 bases, with 14 bases remaining between them. The chain's CDR3 is CASSIDRGLKAQHF. CDR3 sequence (DNA): TGTGCCAGTAGTATAGACAGGGGCCTGAAAGCCCAGCATTTT.

This clone turned up a few times. This sample includes further DNA sequences coding for the same CDR3. The chain carries TRBV9 and TRBJ2-5, with D perhaps matching TRBD2 (5 bases). The germline V gene has CDR1 SGDLS and CDR2 YYNGEE. Trimming stripped 4 bases from V and 5 bases from J, with 15 bases between. CDR3 length: 14 amino acids. The CDR3 sequence: CASSSSGSWETQYF. DNA of the CDR3: TGTGCCAGCAGCTCCAGCGGTAGCTGGGAGACCCAGTACTTC.

The V and J genes are TRBV18 and TRBJ1-5, with a tentative D call TRBD1 (6 bases). CDR1 is KGHSH, CDR2 LQKENI, per germline. V was shortened by 1 base and J by 7 bases, with 11 bases between the two germline ends. This CDR3 spans 14 amino acids. This CDR3 reads CASSPRGQSQPQHF. The CDR3 region has the DNA TGTGCCAGCTCACCACGGGGACAATCACAGCCCCAGCATTTT.

The genes are TRBV2 and TRBJ1-1; TRBD1 matches at 8 bases. The CDR3 is 14 residues long. Germline CDR1 is SNHLY and CDR2 is FYNNEI. The J segment lost 4 bases and the V segment lost 5 bases, leaving 6 bases of the junction unmatched. CDR3 sequence: CASSNGTGRTEAFF. The DNA for the CDR3 is TGTGCCAGCAGTAATGGGACAGGCCGCACTGAAGCTTTCTTT.

The V call is TRBV30, the J call TRBJ2-1, with D possibly TRBD2 on 6 matching bases. CDR1 is GTSNPN and CDR2 is SVGIG in the germline V gene (reference sequence). Trimming left V 4 bases short and J 0 bases short, with 10 bases between. The CDR3 has 14 residues. In DNA, the CDR3 is TGTGCCTGGACCTCCGGGGGCTCCTACAATGAGCAGTTCTTC. Its protein is CAWTSGGSYNEQFF.

This clone was seen a handful of times. This rearrangement joins TRBV30 to TRBJ2-5, with 12 positions matching TRBD2. Germline assignment: CDR1 GTSNPN and CDR2 SVGIG (reference sequence). V was clipped by 3 bases and J by 5 bases; unmatched bases: 10. This CDR3 comprises 16 residues. The CDR3 nucleotides are TGTGCCTGGAGGATATCGACTAGCGGGAGCGGTGAGACCCAGTACTTC. Amino acid sequence: CAWRISTSGSGETQYF.

This chain connects TRBV18 to TRBJ1-1; 9 bases line up with TRBD1. The CDR3 length is 16 residues. In germline, CDR1 is KGHSH, CDR2 LQKENI. J was trimmed by 1 base and V by 5 bases; bases with no gene match: 8. In DNA, the CDR3 is TGTGCCAGCTCATTGTCCCGGGACAGGGAGAACACTGAAGCTTTCTTT. Translation gives CASSLSRDRENTEAFF.

This clone is termed medium-sized. The chain joins TRBV10-2 to TRBJ1-1; 8 bases match TRBD1. The CDR3 has 14 residues. Germline CDR1 WSHSY, CDR2 SAAADI. Unmatched junction bases numbered 3, after V lost 2 bases and J lost 4 bases. CDR3 loop: CASSEDTGGTEAFF. The CDR3 region has the DNA TGCGCCAGCAGTGAGGATACAGGGGGCACTGAAGCTTTCTTT.

V is TRBV7-9 and J is TRBJ2-1; a weak D match, TRBD1 (6 bases). V gave up 7 bases and J gave up 7 bases, with 17 bases separating them. CDR3 size: 14 residues. Germline V lookup: CDR1 SEHNR, CDR2 FQNEAQ (reference sequence). DNA of the CDR3: TGTGCCAGCACCTTTAGGGGGAAGGAAAATGAGCAGTTCTTC. Its translation is CASTFRGKENEQFF.

The J gene is TRBJ2-5, the V gene TRBV27, with TRBD2 matching 7 bases. The CDR3 is 15 amino acids. V lost 4 bases to trimming and J lost 5 bases; unmatched junction nucleotides: 10. CDR1 is MNHEY and CDR2 is SMNVEV in the germline V gene (reference sequence). This CDR3 reads CASSSGGSFPETQYF. As DNA, the CDR3 is TGTGCCAGCAGTTCGGGGGGATCATTTCCGGAGACCCAGTACTTC.

This clone was detected once. The chain joins TRBV15 to TRBJ2-2, with D hard to call. The germline V and J ends were trimmed by 1 base and 1 base, with 4 bases remaining between them. Looked up from germline, CDR1 is LNHNV and CDR2 is YYDKDF (reference sequence). The CDR3 extends over 14 amino acids. The CDR3 sequence: CATSRAGNTGELFF. CDR3 in DNA: TGTGCCACCAGCAGAGCAGGGAACACCGGGGAGCTGTTTTTT.

The chain joins TRBV5-1 to TRBJ2-7; TRBD1 matches at 9 bases. Unmatched junction bases numbered 11, after V lost 4 bases and J lost 0 bases. The germline gives CDR1 SGHRS, CDR2 YFSETQ. CDR3 length: 17 residues. As DNA, the CDR3 is TGCGCCAGCAGCCTAGAACCGGGACAGGGAGGCTCCTACGAGCAGTACTTC. Amino acids: CASSLEPGQGGSYEQYF.

CDR3: CASSSPGQIYGYTF. CDR3 DNA sequence: TGCGCCAGCAGCTCTCCGGGACAGATTTATGGCTACACCTTC. The chain recombines TRBV4-1 with TRBJ1-2; 7 positions agree with TRBD1. Germline V gene data show CDR1 as MGHRA and CDR2 as YSYEKL. V shed 5 bases, J shed 5 bases, and the junction held 8 bases outside the gene matches. This CDR3 has 14 amino acids.

This clone was observed a few times. The junction departs from germline at one end; a sequencing error may be responsible. V usage is TRBV7-9 and J usage is TRBJ1-5; D is ambiguous. CDR3 size: 12 residues. Germline V gene lookup returns CDR1 SEHNR and CDR2 FQNEAQ (reference sequence). The CDR3 bases are TGTTCCAGCAGCTCCCCGGATCAGCCCCAGCATTTT. Translating it yields CSSSSPDQPQHF.

The rearrangement uses TRBV6-5 and TRBJ2-7; a weak D match, TRBD2 (7 bases). Germline CDR1 and CDR2: MNHEY and SVGAGI. The germline V and J ends were trimmed by 2 bases and 2 bases, with 16 bases remaining between them. The CDR3 contains 16 residues. CDR3 amino acids: CASSYGEGGGTYEQYF. CDR3 bases: TGTGCCAGCAGTTACGGTGAAGGCGGGGGCACCTACGAGCAGTACTTC.

V and J are TRBV19 and TRBJ2-1, with D maybe TRBD1 (5 bases). The length of the CDR3 is 15 residues. Trimming cost V 6 bases and J 1 base, with 13 bases left between them. Germline V gene data show CDR1 as LNHDA and CDR2 as SQIVND (reference sequence). CDR3 coding DNA: TGTGCCAGTAGGCAGGGAAGGGTATCCTACAATGAGCAGTTCTTC. Encoded protein: CASRQGRVSYNEQFF.

The rearrangement links TRBV5-1 to TRBJ2-7; D is ambiguous. Trimming cost V 2 bases and J 2 bases, with 8 bases left between them. The CDR3 has 13 residues. Per the germline V gene, CDR1 is SGHRS and CDR2 is YFSETQ. The CDR3 loop reads CASSLERAYEQYF. In DNA form, the CDR3 reads TGCGCCAGCAGCTTAGAGCGAGCCTACGAGCAGTACTTC.

The chain carries TRBV7-2 and TRBJ1-4, with no clear D. Per the germline V gene, CDR1 is SGHTA and CDR2 is FQGNSA. V lost 1 base to trimming and J lost 5 bases, with 11 bases between them. CDR3 length: 15 amino acids. CDR3 in DNA: TGTGCCAGCAGCTTAGGAGGCCAGTTCAATGAAAAACTGTTTTTT. It specifies CASSLGGQFNEKLFF.

The V gene is TRBV27, the J gene TRBJ2-1; the match to TRBD2 covers 11 bases. In germline, CDR1 is MNHEY, CDR2 SMNVEV (reference sequence). Losses at the gene ends were 6 bases for V and 4 bases for J; bases not matched to a gene: 14. There are 18 residues in the CDR3. In DNA, the CDR3 is TGTGCCAGCAGGGGGACGTCTAGCGGGGGGAGATGGTACAATGAGCAGTTCTTC. This sequence encodes CASRGTSSGGRWYNEQFF.

The sample holds one count of this clone. The gene calls are TRBV30 and TRBJ2-6; D possibly corresponds to TRBD2 (6 bases). The CDR3 length is 17 residues. CDR1 is GTSNPN, CDR2 SVGIG, per germline (reference sequence). V was pared by 1 base and J by 0 bases, with 13 bases between. The CDR3 DNA is TGTGCCTGGAGTGGCGGGGCCTCAAGCTCTGGGGCCAACGTCCTGACTTTC. Its translation is CAWSGGASSSGANVLTF.

This sequence joins TRBV5-5 and TRBJ2-5, with TRBD1 identical over 7 bases. Germline CDR1 is SGHKS and CDR2 is YYEKEE (reference sequence). V lost 0 bases and J lost 5; bases outside the gene matches: 7. The CDR3 is made up of 15 amino acids. CDR3 bases: TGTGCCAGCAGCTTGGCGGGACAGAGGAAGGAGACCCAGTACTTC. Its protein product is CASSLAGQRKETQYF.

J is TRBJ1-1 and V is TRBV5-6; the match to TRBD1 covers 7 bases. There are 17 residues in the CDR3. Germline CDR1 SGHDT, CDR2 YYEEEE. With V trimmed by 4 bases and J by 0 bases, 12 bases remained unmatched. The CDR3 sequence: CASSLTGTLRMNTEAFF. CDR3 bases: TGTGCCAGCAGCCTGACAGGGACACTACGAATGAACACTGAAGCTTTCTTT. The complete variable domain, with remaining parts taken from reference TRBV5-6 and TRBJ1-1, reads DAGVTQSPTHLIKTRGQQVTLRCSPKSGHDTVSWYQQALGQGPQFIFQYYEEEERQRGNFPDRFSGHQFPNYSSELNVNALLLGDSALYLCASSLTGTLRMNTEAFFGQGTRLTVV.